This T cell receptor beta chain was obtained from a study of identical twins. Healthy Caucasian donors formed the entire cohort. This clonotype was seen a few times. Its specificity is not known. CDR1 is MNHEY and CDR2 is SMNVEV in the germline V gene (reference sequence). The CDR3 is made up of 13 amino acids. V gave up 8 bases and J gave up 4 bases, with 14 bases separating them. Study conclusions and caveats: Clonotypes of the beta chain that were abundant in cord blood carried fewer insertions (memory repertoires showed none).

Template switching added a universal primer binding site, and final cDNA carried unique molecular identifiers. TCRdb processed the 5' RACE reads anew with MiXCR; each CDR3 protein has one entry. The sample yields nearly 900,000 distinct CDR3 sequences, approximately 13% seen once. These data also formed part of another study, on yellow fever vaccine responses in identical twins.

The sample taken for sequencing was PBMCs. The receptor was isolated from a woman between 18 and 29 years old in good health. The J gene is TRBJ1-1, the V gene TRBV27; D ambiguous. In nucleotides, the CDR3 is TGTGCCAGCTCCTCCTATTTCGGCACTGAAGCTTTCTTT. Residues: CASSSYFGTEAFF.